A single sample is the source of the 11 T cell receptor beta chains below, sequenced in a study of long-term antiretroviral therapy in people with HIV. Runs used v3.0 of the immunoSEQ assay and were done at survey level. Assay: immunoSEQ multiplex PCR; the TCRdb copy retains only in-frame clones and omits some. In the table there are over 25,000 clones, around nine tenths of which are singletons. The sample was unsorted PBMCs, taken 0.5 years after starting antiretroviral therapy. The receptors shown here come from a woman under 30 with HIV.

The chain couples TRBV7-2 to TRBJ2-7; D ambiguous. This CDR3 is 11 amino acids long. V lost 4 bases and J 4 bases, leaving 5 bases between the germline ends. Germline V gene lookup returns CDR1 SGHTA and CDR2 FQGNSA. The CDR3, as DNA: TGTGCCAGCAGCTGGCAATACGAGCAGTACTTC. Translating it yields CASSWQYEQYF.

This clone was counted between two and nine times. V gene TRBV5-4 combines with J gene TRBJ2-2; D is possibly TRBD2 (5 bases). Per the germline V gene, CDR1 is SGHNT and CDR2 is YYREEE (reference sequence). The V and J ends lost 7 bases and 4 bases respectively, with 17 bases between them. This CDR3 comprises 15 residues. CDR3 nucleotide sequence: TGTGCCAGCCTACGCTGGCCTAGCATCACCGGGGAGCTGTTTTTT. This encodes CASLRWPSITGELFF.

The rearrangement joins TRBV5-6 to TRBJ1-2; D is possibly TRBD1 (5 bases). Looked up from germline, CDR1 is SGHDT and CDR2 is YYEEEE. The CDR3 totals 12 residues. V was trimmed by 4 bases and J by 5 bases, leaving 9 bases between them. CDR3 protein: CASSRDRYGYTF. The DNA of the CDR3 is TGTGCCAGCAGCCGCGACAGATATGGCTACACCTTC.

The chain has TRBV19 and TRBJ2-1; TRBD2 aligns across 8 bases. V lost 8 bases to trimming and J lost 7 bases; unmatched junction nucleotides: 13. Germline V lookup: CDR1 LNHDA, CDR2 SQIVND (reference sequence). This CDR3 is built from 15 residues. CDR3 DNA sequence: TGTGCCAGTTCCCCCGGGACTAGGTTGGGAAATGAGCAGTTCTTC. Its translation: CASSPGTRLGNEQFF.

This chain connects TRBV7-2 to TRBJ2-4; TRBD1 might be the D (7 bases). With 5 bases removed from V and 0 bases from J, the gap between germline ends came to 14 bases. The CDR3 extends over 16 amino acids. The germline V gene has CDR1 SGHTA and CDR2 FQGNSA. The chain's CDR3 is CASSIRGALAKNIQYF. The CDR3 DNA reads TGTGCCAGCAGCATCAGGGGGGCACTAGCCAAAAACATTCAGTACTTC.

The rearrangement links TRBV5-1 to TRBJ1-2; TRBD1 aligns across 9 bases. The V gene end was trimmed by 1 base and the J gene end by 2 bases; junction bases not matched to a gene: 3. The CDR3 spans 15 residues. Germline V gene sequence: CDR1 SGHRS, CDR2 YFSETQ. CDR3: CASSLWTGVNYGYTF. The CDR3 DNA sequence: TGCGCCAGCAGCTTGTGGACAGGGGTAAACTATGGCTACACCTTC.

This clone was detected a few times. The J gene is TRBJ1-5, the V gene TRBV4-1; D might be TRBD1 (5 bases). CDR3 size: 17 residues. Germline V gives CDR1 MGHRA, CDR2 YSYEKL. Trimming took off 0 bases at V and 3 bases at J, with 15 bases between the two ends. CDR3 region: CASSQDAGQNFNQPQHF. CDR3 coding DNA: TGCGCCAGCAGCCAAGATGCAGGGCAGAACTTCAATCAGCCCCAGCATTTT.

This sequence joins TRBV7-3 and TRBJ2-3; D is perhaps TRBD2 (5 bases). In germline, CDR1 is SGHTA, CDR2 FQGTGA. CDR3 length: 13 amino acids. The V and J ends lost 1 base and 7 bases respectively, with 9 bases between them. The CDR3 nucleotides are TGTGCCAGCAGCTTAATCGGGGATCATACGCAGTATTTT. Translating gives CASSLIGDHTQYF.

CDR3 protein: CASSSRRAGANVLTF. The DNA for the CDR3 is TGTGCCAGCAGCTCCCGTAGGGCTGGGGCCAACGTCCTGACTTTC. The chain employs TRBV11-1 and TRBJ2-6; D is undetermined. Deletions cut 4 bases from V and 2 bases from J, with 9 bases between. The CDR3 sequence is 15 residues long. The V gene's germline CDR1 is SGHAT and CDR2 FQDESV (reference sequence).

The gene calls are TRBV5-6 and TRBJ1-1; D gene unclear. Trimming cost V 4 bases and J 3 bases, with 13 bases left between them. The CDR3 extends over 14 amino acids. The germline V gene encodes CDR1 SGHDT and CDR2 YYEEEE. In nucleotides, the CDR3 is TGTGCCAGCAGCATCTTTGGCCAGGACACTGAAGCTTTCTTT. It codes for CASSIFGQDTEAFF. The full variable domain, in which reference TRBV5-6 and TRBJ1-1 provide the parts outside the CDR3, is DAGVTQSPTHLIKTRGQQVTLRCSPKSGHDTVSWYQQALGQGPQFIFQYYEEEERQRGNFPDRFSGHQFPNYSSELNVNALLLGDSALYLCASSIFGQDTEAFFGQGTRLTVV.

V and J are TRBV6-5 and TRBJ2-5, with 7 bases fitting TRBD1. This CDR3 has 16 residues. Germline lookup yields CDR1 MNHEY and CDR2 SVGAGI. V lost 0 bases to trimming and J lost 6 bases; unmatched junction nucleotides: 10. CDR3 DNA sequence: TGTGCCAGCAGTTACTCGATCGGCCAGGGGGACAAGACCCAGTACTTC. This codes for CASSYSIGQGDKTQYF.